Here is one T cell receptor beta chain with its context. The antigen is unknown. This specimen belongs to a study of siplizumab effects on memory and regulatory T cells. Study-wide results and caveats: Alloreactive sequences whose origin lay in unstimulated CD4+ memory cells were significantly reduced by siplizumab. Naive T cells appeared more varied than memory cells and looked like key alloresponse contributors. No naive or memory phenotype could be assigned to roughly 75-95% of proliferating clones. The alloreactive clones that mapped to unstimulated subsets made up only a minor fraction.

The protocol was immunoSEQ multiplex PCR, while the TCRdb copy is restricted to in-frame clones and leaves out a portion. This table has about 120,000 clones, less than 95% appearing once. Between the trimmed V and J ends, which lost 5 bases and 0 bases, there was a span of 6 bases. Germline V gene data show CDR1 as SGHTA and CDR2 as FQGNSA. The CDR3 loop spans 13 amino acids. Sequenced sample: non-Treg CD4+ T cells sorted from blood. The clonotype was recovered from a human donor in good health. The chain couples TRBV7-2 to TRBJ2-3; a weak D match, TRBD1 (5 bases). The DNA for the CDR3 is TGTGCCAGCAGCCAGGGTAGCACAGATACGCAGTATTTT. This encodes CASSQGSTDTQYF.